These 9 T cell receptor beta chains were all obtained from the same sample, sequenced in a study of beta chain features in type 1 diabetes. Study-level results: In all four CD4+ subsets, TCRB CDR3 length was significantly, moderately reduced in type 1 diabetes.

As every portion of the isolated RNA was reverse transcribed, the sequencing read expressed TCRB transcripts. Profiled with immunoSEQ multiplex PCR; TCRdb holds only in-frame clones, not every one. This sample has nearly 350,000 clones, with approximately 10% found just once. These receptors' targets are unknown. Sequences were obtained from central memory CD4+ T cells from blood. The receptors shown here come from a man aged 25 to 40 with type 1 diabetes.

The rearrangement joins TRBV7-2 to TRBJ1-3; a possible D gene is TRBD1 (5 bases). V was pared by 6 bases and J by 0 bases, with 24 bases between. Germline V gives CDR1 SGHTA, CDR2 FQGNSA. There are 19 residues in the CDR3. CDR3 DNA: TGTGCCAGCAGGGAAGGGACGTCTGACACAAGACTCTCTGGAAACACCATATATTTT. Encoded protein: CASREGTSDTRLSGNTIYF. The whole variable domain, remainder taken from reference TRBV7-2 and TRBJ1-3, is GAGVSQSPSNKVTEKGKDVELRCDPISGHTALYWYRQSLGQGLEFLIYFQGNSAPDKSGLPSDRFSAERTGGSVSTLTIQRTQQEDSAVYLCASREGTSDTRLSGNTIYFGEGSWLTVV.

The V and J genes are TRBV9 and TRBJ2-5; D is undetermined. V lost 4 bases and J lost 0, with 7 bases in between. Germline loops: CDR1 SGDLS, CDR2 YYNGEE. There are 13 residues in the CDR3. CDR3 DNA: TGTGCCAGCAGCCCCCCGAACCAAGAGACCCAGTACTTC. This encodes CASSPPNQETQYF. The entire variable domain, with the rest obtained from reference TRBV9 and TRBJ2-5, is as follows: DSGVTQTPKHLITATGQRVTLRCSPRSGDLSVYWYQQSLDQGLQFLIQYYNGEERAKGNILERFSAQQFPDLHSELNLSSLELGDSALYFCASSPPNQETQYFGPGTRLLVL.

J is TRBJ1-6 and V is TRBV28, with 8 bases lining up with TRBD1. The V and J ends lost 6 bases and 3 bases, in that order; junction bases with no gene match: 4. CDR1 is MDHEN, CDR2 SYDVKM, per germline. This CDR3 has 15 residues. The CDR3: CASRAQGVYNSPLHF. The CDR3 DNA reads as TGTGCCAGCAGAGCACAGGGGGTCTATAATTCACCCCTCCACTTT.

The chain links TRBV29-1 to TRBJ1-1; the D gene is possibly TRBD1 (6 bases). The germline gives CDR1 SQVTM, CDR2 ANQGSEA. The CDR3 runs to 13 residues. Trimming shortened V by 6 bases and J by 2 bases, and 13 bases separated the two germline ends. The CDR3 DNA sequence: TGCAGCGTCGATTTGACAGGAAACACTGAAGCTTTCTTT. Amino acid sequence: CSVDLTGNTEAFF.

The V and J genes are TRBV6-6 and TRBJ2-7; possibly TRBD1 or TRBD2 for D (5 bases each). V dropped 7 bases and J dropped 3 bases, with 19 bases sitting between them. The CDR3 is made up of 15 amino acids. The germline V gene has CDR1 MNHNY and CDR2 SVGAGI (reference sequence). The CDR3 nucleotides are TGTGCCAGCACTGATCTGGGGACGGATCTCTACGAGCAGTACTTC. It yields the protein CASTDLGTDLYEQYF.

This chain links TRBV25-1 with TRBJ1-4, with D maybe TRBD1 (6 bases). Germline V CDR1 and CDR2: MGHDK, SYGVNS. The germline V and J ends were trimmed by 4 bases and 4 bases, with 13 bases remaining between them. The CDR3 is made up of 15 amino acids. The CDR3 nucleotides read TGTGCCAGCAGTGCAACAGGGAGAGGTAATGAAAAACTGTTTTTT. It is translated as CASSATGRGNEKLFF.

The chain has TRBV15 and TRBJ2-1; 8 nucleotides align to TRBD2. Trimming cost V 0 bases and J 4 bases; bases outside gene matches: 8. The length of the CDR3 is 17 residues. Germline V gene data show CDR1 as LNHNV and CDR2 as YYDKDF (reference sequence). CDR3 amino acids: CATSRDVRGGHYNEQFF. For the CDR3, the DNA is TGTGCCACCAGCAGAGACGTTCGCGGGGGGCATTACAATGAGCAGTTCTTC.

This chain joins TRBV4-3 and TRBJ2-3, with D perhaps matching TRBD2 (5 bases). Germline V gene data show CDR1 as LGHNA and CDR2 as YSLEER. The CDR3 is 16 amino acids. V lost 0 bases to trimming and J lost 4 bases, with 14 bases between them. In DNA form, the CDR3 reads TGCGCCAGCAGCCAAGACTTCCTAGCTGTGGCAGATACGCAGTATTTT. Its protein is CASSQDFLAVADTQYF.

In its sample, this clone was seen many times. The DNA for the CDR3 is TGTGCCAGCAGTTACTCGCCAGGTACAAACACTGAAGCTTTCTTT. This encodes CASSYSPGTNTEAFF. The gene calls are TRBV6-6 and TRBJ1-1; D remains unclear. The CDR3 is made up of 15 amino acids. The V gene lost 0 bases and the J gene lost 2 bases, with 10 bases spanning the gap. CDR1 and CDR2 from the germline V gene are MNHNY and SVGAGI (reference sequence).